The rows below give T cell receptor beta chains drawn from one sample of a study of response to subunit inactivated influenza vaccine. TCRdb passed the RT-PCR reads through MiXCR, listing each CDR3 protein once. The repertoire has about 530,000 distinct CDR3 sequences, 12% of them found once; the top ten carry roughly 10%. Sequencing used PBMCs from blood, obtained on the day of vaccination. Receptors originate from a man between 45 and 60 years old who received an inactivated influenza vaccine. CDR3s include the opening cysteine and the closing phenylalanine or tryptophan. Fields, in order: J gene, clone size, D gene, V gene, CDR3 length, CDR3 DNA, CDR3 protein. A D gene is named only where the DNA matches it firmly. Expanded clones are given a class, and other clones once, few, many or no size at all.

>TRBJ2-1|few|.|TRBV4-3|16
TGCGCCAGCAGCCAAGCCAAGCGGAGTACCTACAATGAGCAGTTCTTC
CASSQAKRSTYNEQFF
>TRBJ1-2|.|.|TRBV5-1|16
TGCGCCAGCAGCCCTGTGTATCCGGGGTTCGTGGGTGGCTACACCTTC
CASSPVYPGFVGGYTF
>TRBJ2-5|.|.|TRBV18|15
TGTGCCAGCTCACCCCCGGGACTCAAAGGGGAGACCCAGTACTTC
CASSPPGLKGETQYF
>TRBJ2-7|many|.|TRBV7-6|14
TGTGCCAGCAGCCCCCTGGACGGCTCCTACGAGCAGTACTTC
CASSPLDGSYEQYF
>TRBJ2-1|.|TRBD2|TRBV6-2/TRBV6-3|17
TGTGCCAGCAATTACTCGGCTAGCGGGGGCCCCTACAATGAGCAGTTCTTC
CASNYSASGGPYNEQFF
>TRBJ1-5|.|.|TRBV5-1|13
TGCGCCAGATTCCCCAGGGTTATTCAGCCCCAGAATTTT
CARFPRVIQPQNF
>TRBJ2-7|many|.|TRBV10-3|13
TGTGCCATCAGGGACAGACTAAACTACGAGCAGTACTTC
CAIRDRLNYEQYF
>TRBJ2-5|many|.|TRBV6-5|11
TGTGCCAGCAGAGGTATCGAGACCCAGTACTTC
CASRGIETQYF
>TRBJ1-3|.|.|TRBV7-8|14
TGTGCCAGCAGCCCCGGGACGAAAGGAAACACCATATATTTT
CASSPGTKGNTIYF
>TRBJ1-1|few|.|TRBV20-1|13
TGCAGTGCCCAACAGGGATACTACACTGAAGCTTTCTTT
CSAQQGYYTEAFF
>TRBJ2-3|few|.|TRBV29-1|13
TGCAGCGTTGGGGGAAGGGCGTTGGATACGCAGTATTTT
CSVGGRALDTQYF
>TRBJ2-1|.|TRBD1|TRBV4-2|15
TGTGCCAGCAGCCAGGTTGACAGGGAACACAATGAGCAGTTCTTC
CASSQVDREHNEQFF
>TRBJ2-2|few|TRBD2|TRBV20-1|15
TGCAGTGCTAGTGTCGGGGGGGTTGACACCGGGGAGCTGTTTTTT
CSASVGGVDTGELFF
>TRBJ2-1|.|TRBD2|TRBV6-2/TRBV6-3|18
TGTGCCAGCAGTTACGGGCCTAGCGGGAGGGCCATAAATAGTGAGCAGTTCTTC
CASSYGPSGRAINSEQFF
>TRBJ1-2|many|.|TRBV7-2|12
TGTGCCAGCACCGGACAAAACTATGGCTACACCTTC
CASTGQNYGYTF
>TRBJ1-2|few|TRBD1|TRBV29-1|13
TGCAGCGTTGATCCCGGACAGGGGGATGGCTACACCTTC
CSVDPGQGDGYTF
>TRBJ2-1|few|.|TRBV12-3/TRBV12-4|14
TGTGCCAGCAGCCTTACCTCGGGGGCAAGAGAGCAGTTCTTC
CASSLTSGAREQFF
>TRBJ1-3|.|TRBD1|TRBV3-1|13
TGTGCCAGCAGCCCGACAGGGGGAAACACCATATATTTT
CASSPTGGNTIYF
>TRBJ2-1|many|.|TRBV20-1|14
TGCAGTGCTAGGAACCCTATAAACTACAATGAGCAGTTCTTC
CSARNPINYNEQFF
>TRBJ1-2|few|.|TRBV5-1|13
TGCGCCAGCAGCTTGGATACTTACTATGGCTACACCTTC
CASSLDTYYGYTF
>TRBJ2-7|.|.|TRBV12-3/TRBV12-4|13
TGTGCCAGCAGTGTCACCCAAACCTACGAGCAGTACTTC
CASSVTQTYEQYF
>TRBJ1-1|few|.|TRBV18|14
TGTGCCAGCTCATTACTGGAACTGAACACTGAAGCTTTCTTT
CASSLLELNTEAFF
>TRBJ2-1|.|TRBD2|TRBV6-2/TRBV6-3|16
TGTGCCAGCAGTTACTCGATCAGCGGGGGGAGTAATGAGCAGTTCTTC
CASSYSISGGSNEQFF
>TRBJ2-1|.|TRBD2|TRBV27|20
TGTGCCAGCAGTTTATTCGGACTAGCGGGCCCGAGCCCCCTGAGGTATGAGCAGTTCTTC
CASSLFGLAGPSPLRYEQFF
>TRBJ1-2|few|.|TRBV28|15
TGTGCCAGCAACTCTATCGGGCGCCTGAAGGGTGGCTACACCTTC
CASNSIGRLKGGYTF
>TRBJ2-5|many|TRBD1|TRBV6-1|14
TGTGCCAGCAACCGGGGACAGCACCAAGAGACCCAGTACTTC
CASNRGQHQETQYF
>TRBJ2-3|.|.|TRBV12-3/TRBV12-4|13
TGTGCCAGCAGTCAACTTAGCACAGATACGCAGTATTTT
CASSQLSTDTQYF
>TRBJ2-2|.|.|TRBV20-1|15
TGCAGTGCGCCGAGCTACAGCGGAAGGGCCGGGGAGCTGTTTTTT
CSAPSYSGRAGELFF
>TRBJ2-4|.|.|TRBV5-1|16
TGCGCCAGCAGCTTGGAGGGCGCGTTAGCCAAAAACATTCAGTACTTC
CASSLEGALAKNIQYF
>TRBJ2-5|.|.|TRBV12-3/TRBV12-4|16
TGTGCCAGCCATGATTCAATGGCTAGGACACAAGAGACCCAGTACTTC
CASHDSMARTQETQYF
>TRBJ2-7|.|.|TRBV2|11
TGTGCCAGCAGTAGTCAGGCATCCCAGTACTTC
CASSSQASQYF
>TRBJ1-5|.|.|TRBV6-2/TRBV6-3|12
TGTGCCAGCAAGCAGGGGAATCAGCCCCAGCATTTT
CASKQGNQPQHF
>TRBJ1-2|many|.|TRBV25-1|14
TGTGCCAGCAGAGAGACAGGCAAGAACTATGGCTACACCTTC
CASRETGKNYGYTF
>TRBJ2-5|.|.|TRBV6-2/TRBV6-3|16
TGTGCCAGCAGTTACCGGTGGAAAGCGGAACAAGAGACCCAGTACTTC
CASSYRWKAEQETQYF
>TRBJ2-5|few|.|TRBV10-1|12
TGCGCCAGCTCTGGGTCCCAAGAGACCCAGTACTTC
CASSGSQETQYF
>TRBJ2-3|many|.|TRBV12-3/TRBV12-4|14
TGTGCCAGCAGTATACGGGGATCCACAGATACGCAGTATTTT
CASSIRGSTDTQYF
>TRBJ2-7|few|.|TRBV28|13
TGTGCCACCCAGGGGACTGCTACCTACGAGCAGTACTTC
CATQGTATYEQYF
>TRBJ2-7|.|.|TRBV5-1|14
TGCGCCAGCAGCTTGGATGGATCGATCTACGAGCAGTACTTC
CASSLDGSIYEQYF
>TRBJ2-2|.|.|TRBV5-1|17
TGCGCCAGCAGCCTCGGGCTTGGGACGCCTCTTACTGGGGAGCTGTTTTTT
CASSLGLGTPLTGELFF
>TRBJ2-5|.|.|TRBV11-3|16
TGTGCCAGCAGCTTAGGGTCAACGACTGGCCAAGAGACCCAGTACTTC
CASSLGSTTGQETQYF
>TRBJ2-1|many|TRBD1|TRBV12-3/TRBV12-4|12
TGTGCCATCGGACAGGGGTACAATGAGCAGTTCTTC
CAIGQGYNEQFF
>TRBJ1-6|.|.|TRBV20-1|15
TGCAGTGCTAGTGCCTTGGGGAGGCCCAATTCACCCCTCCACTTT
CSASALGRPNSPLHF
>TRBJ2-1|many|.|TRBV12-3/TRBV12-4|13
TGTGCCAGCAGTATCGACACCACACATGAGCAGTTCTTC
CASSIDTTHEQFF
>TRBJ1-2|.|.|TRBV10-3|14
TGTGCCATCAGCCGCGATTTAAGGGCATATGGCTACACCTTC
CAISRDLRAYGYTF
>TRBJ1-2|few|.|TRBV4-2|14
TGTGCCAGCAGCCAAGATGCGGGTTTCTATGGCTACACCTTC
CASSQDAGFYGYTF
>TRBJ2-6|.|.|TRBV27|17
TGTGCCAGCAGTTTTACAGACAGCAACTCTGGGGCCAACGTCCTGACTTTC
CASSFTDSNSGANVLTF
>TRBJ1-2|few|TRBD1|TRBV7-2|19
TGTGCCAGCAGCTTAGCGCGACGACAGGGGGCGTTTGCTAACTATGGCTACACCTTC
CASSLARRQGAFANYGYTF
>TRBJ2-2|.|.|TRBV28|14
TGTGCCAGCAGTTTATTGAACTACGGGCGGGAGCTGTTTTTT
CASSLLNYGRELFF
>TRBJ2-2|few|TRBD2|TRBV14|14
TGTGCCAGCAGGAGCGGGATAAATACCGGGGAGCTGTTTTTT
CASRSGINTGELFF
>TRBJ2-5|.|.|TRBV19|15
TGTGCCAGTAGTAGTCAATGGACGGAGGAGGGTAACCAGTACTTC
CASSSQWTEEGNQYF